This T cell receptor beta chain was sequenced for a study of blood T cell repertoires in COVID-19. Study information: Sources were T cells, B-cell-depleted T cells, or PBMCs; the material itself was cDNA or gDNA.

Authors' data handling: Estimates of nucleated cell counts were drawn from the amplification of reference gene primers. The assay was immunoSEQ multiplex PCR, and TCRdb's table has in-frame clones only and misses some. The V and J calls and clone size were taken over from that table, and D and trimming were inferred from the DNA. This table has 200,000 to 300,000 clones, around four fifths appearing once. Sequenced sample: peripheral blood. The clonotype was recovered from a man in his 60s with acute or convalescent COVID-19.

The CDR3 reads CASSTWTSGSMGEQFF. The DNA of the CDR3 is TGTGCCAGCAGCACCTGGACTAGCGGGAGTATGGGTGAGCAGTTCTTC. The chain uses TRBV7-9 and TRBJ2-1; 13 bases agree with TRBD2. This CDR3 region has 16 residues. Germline CDR1 SEHNR, CDR2 FQNEAQ (reference sequence). Germline trimming cut 5 bases from V and 9 bases from J; bases unmatched to any gene: 10. Filled out from reference TRBV7-9 and TRBJ2-1, the complete variable domain reads DTGVSQNPRHKITKRGQNVTFRCDPISEHNRLYWYRQTLGQGPEFLTYFQNEAQLEKSRLLSDRFSAERPKGSFSTLEIQRTEQGDSAMYLCASSTWTSGSMGEQFFGPGTRLTVL.